In its sample, the clone carrying this T cell receptor (beta chain) was seen once. The CDR3 runs to 15 residues. Trimming took 6 bases from V and 4 from J; bases not matched to a gene: 4. Germline CDR1 is SGHTA and CDR2 is FQGTGA. The data derive from a study of control samples from healthy donors and cancer patients. Profiled with immunoSEQ multiplex PCR; TCRdb holds only in-frame clones, not every one. The profile shows approximately 220,000 clones, roughly 94% of them singletons. The gene calls are TRBV7-3 and TRBJ2-1; TRBD2 matches at 12 bases. Sequencing was done on a sample of blood. This receptor was obtained from a man in his forties or fifties in good health. The DNA for the CDR3 is TGTGCCAGCAGTGAACTAGCGGGGGGTTACAATGAGCAGTTCTTC. This sequence encodes CASSELAGGYNEQFF.